This TCR beta chain was captured in a study of blood T cell repertoires in COVID-19. Per germline, CDR1 MNHEY and CDR2 SVGAGI. This CDR3 is 15 amino acids long. The germline V and J ends were trimmed by 6 bases and 0 bases, with 14 bases remaining between them. The assay was immunoSEQ multiplex PCR, and TCRdb's table has in-frame clones only and misses some. This table has 200,000 to 300,000 clones, around 90% appearing once. The TCR sequence derives from a man aged 30-40 years with COVID-19, enrolled during active disease. This sequence joins TRBV6-5 and TRBJ1-2; D not resolved. The source material was peripheral blood. In DNA, the CDR3 is TGTGCCAGCAGCTCCGGGGTCGGGTCTAACTATGGCTACACCTTC. It codes for CASSSGVGSNYGYTF.